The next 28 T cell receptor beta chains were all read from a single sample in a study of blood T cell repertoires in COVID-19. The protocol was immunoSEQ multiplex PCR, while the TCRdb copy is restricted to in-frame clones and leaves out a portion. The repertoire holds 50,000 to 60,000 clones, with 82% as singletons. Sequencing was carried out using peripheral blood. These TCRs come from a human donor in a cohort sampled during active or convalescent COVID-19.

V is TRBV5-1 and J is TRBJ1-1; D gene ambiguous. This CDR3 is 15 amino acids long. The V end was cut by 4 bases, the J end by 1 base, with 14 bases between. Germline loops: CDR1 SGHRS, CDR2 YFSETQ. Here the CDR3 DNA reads TGCGCCAGCAGCATACAACACCCAGGGAACACTGAAGCTTTCTTT. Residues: CASSIQHPGNTEAFF. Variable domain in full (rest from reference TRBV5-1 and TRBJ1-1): KAGVTQTPRYLIKTRGQQVTLSCSPISGHRSVSWYQQTPGQGLQFLFEYFSETQRNKGNFPGRFSGRQFSNSRSEMNVSTLELGDSALYLCASSIQHPGNTEAFFGQGTRLTVV.

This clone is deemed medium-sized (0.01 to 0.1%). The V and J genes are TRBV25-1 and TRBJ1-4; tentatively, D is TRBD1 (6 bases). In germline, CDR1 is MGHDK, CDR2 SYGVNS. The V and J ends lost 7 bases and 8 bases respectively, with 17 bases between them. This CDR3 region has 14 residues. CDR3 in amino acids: CASTGAGWEEKLFF. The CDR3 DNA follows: TGTGCCAGCACAGGGGCAGGGTGGGAGGAAAAACTGTTTTTT.

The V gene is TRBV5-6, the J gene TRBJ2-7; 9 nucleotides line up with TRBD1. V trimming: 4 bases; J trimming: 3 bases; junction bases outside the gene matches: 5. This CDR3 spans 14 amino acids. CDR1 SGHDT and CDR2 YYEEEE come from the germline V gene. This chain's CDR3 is CASSLGQGLYEQYF. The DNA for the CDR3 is TGTGCCAGCAGCCTGGGACAGGGCCTCTACGAGCAGTACTTC.

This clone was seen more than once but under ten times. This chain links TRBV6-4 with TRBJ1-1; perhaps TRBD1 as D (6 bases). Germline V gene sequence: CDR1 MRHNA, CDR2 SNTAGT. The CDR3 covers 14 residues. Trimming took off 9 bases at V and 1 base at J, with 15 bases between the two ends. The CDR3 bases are TGTGCCAGGAGGGGGGGCATGGGGAACACTGAAGCTTTCTTT. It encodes CARRGGMGNTEAFF.

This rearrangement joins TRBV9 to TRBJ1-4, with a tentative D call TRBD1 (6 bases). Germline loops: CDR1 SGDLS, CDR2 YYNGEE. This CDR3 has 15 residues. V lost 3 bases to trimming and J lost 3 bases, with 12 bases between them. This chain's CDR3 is CASSARGGANEKLFF. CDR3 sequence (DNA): TGTGCCAGCAGCGCCCGAGGGGGGGCTAATGAAAAACTGTTTTTT.

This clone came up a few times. CDR3 nucleotide sequence: TGCGCCAGCAGGCAGCAGCCCCAGCATTTT. Translated, it gives CASRQQPQHF. This chain connects TRBV10-1 to TRBJ1-5; D not certain. This CDR3 has 10 amino acids. Per germline, CDR1 WNHNN and CDR2 SYGVQD (reference sequence). Trimming cost V 6 bases and J 7 bases, with 4 bases left between them.

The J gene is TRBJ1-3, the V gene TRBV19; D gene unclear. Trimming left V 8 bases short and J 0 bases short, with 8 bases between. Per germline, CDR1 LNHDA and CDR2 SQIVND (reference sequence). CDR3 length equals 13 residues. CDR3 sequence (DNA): TGTGCCAGTTGTCTTCGCTCTGGAAACACCATATATTTT. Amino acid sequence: CASCLRSGNTIYF.

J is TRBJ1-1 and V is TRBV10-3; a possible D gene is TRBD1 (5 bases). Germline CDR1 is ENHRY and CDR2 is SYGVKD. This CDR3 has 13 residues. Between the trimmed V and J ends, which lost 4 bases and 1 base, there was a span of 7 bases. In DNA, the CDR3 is TGTGCCATCAGTGCCGACAGGAACACTGAAGCTTTCTTT. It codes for CAISADRNTEAFF.

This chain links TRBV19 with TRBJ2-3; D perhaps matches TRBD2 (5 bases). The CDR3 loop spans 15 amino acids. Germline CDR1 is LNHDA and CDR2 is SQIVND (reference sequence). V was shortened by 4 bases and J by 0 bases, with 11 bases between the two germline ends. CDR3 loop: CASSTLETSTDTQYF. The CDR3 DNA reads TGTGCCAGTAGTACACTAGAAACTAGCACAGATACGCAGTATTTT.

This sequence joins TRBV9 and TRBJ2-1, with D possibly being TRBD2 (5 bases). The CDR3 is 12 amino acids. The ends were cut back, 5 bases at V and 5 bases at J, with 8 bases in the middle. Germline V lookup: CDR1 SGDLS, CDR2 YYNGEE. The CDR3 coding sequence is TGTGCCAGCAGTCGGACTCACAATGAGCAGTTCTTC. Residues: CASSRTHNEQFF.

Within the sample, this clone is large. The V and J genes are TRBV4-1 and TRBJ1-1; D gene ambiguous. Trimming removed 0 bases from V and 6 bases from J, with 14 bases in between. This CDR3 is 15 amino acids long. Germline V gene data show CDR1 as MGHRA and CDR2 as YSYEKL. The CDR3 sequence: CASSQDQQTHAEAFF. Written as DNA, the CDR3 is TGCGCCAGCAGCCAAGATCAACAGACCCACGCTGAAGCTTTCTTT.

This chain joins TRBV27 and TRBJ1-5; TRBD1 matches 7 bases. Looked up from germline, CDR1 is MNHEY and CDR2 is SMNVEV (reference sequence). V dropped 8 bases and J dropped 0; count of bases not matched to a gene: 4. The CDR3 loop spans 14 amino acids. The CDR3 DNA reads TGTGCCAGCGCAGGGGGTTATAGCAATCAGCCCCAGCATTTT. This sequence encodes CASAGGYSNQPQHF.

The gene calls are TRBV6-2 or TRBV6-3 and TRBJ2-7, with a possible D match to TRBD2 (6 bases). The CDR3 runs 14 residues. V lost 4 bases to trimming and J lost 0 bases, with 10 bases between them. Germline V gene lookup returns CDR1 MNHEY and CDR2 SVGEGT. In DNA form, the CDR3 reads TGTGCCAGCAGTTGGAGGGAGAGCTCCTACGAGCAGTACTTC. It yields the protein CASSWRESSYEQYF.

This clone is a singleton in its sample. The CDR3 DNA follows: TGTGCCAGCAGCGATAGGGCAGGGGGCTCTGGAAACACCATATATTTT. Protein product: CASSDRAGGSGNTIYF. This sequence joins TRBV2 and TRBJ1-3; 7 positions match TRBD1. Trimming took 6 bases from V and 0 from J; bases not matched to a gene: 8. The CDR3 runs 16 residues. Germline loops: CDR1 SNHLY, CDR2 FYNNEI.

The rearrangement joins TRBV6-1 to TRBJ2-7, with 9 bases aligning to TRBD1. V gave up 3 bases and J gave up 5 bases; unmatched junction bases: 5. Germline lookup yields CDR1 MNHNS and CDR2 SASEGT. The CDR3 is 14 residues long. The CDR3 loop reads CASSEGTGRNEQYF. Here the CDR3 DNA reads TGTGCCAGCAGTGAGGGGACAGGGAGGAACGAGCAGTACTTC.

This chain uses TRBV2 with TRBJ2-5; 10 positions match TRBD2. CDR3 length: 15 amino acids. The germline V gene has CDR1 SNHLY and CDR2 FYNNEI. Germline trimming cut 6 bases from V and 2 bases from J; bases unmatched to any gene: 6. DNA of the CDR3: TGTGCCAGCAGAAACCTAGCGGGGGCTCAAGAGACCCAGTACTTC. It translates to CASRNLAGAQETQYF.

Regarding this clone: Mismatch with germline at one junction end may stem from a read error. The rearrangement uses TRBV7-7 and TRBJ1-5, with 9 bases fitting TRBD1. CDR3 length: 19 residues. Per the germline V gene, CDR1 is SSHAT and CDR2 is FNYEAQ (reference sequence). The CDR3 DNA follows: TGTGCTAGCAGCCCACCGGGACAGGGCGTGGAGGGAAGCAATCAGCCCCAGCATTTT. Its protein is CASSPPGQGVEGSNQPQHF.

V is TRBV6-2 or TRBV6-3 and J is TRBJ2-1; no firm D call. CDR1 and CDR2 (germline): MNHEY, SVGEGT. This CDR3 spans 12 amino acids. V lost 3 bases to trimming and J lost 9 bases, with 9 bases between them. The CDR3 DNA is TGTGCCAGCAGTTATCGACGCGGTGAGCAGTTCTTC. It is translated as CASSYRRGEQFF.

CDR3 bases: TGTGCCAGCAGTTCTGTCGGGGGGGCCTTGATAGATACGCAGTATTTT. It encodes CASSSVGGALIDTQYF. This chain connects TRBV27 to TRBJ2-3, with 8 bases matching TRBD2. With 4 bases clipped from V and 5 bases from J, the junction kept 11 bases outside the gene matches. This CDR3 spans 16 amino acids. CDR1 MNHEY and CDR2 SMNVEV come from the germline V gene (reference sequence).

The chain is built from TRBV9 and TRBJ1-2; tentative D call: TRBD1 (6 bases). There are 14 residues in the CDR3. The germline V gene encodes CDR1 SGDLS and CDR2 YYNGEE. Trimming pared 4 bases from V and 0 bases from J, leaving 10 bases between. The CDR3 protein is CASSPRQANYGYTF. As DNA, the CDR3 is TGTGCCAGCAGCCCGCGACAGGCTAACTATGGCTACACCTTC.

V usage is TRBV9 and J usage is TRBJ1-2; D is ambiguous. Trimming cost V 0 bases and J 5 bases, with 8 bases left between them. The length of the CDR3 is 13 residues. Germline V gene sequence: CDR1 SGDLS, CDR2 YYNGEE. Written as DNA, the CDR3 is TGTGCCAGCAGCGTAGGGGAGGGTTATGGCTACACCTTC. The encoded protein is CASSVGEGYGYTF.

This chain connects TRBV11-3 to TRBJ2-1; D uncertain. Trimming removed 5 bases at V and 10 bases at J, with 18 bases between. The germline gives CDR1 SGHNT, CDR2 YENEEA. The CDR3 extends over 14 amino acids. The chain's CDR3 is CASSPKSPTREQFF. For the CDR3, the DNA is TGTGCCAGCAGCCCCAAATCCCCCACAAGAGAGCAGTTCTTC.

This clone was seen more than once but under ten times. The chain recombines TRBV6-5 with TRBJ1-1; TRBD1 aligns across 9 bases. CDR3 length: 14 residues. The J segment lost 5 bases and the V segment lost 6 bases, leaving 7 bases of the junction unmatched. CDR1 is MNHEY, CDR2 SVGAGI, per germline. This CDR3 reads CASRYTGGLTEAFF. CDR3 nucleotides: TGTGCCAGCAGATACACAGGGGGCTTAACTGAAGCTTTCTTT.

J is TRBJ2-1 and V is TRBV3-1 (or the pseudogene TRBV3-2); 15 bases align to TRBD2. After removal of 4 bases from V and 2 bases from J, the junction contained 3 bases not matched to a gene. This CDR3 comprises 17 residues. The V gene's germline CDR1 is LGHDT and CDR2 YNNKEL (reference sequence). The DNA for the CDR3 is TGTGCCAGCAGCCTCCGGACTAGCGGGGGGGCCTACAATGAGCAGTTCTTC. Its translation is CASSLRTSGGAYNEQFF.

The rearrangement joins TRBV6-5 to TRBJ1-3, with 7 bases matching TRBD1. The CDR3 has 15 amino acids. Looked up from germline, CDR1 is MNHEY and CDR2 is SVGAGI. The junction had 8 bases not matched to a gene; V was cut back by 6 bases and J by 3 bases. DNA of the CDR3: TGTGCCAGCAGAGTCGACAGGGTGGTTGGAAACACCATATATTTT. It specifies CASRVDRVVGNTIYF.

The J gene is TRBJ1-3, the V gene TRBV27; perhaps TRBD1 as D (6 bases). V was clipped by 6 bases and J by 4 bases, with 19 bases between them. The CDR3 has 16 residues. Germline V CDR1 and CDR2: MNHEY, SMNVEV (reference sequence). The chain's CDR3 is CASSPRGGLGGNTIYF. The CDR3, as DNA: TGTGCCAGCAGCCCAAGGGGGGGGCTGGGAGGAAACACCATATATTTT.

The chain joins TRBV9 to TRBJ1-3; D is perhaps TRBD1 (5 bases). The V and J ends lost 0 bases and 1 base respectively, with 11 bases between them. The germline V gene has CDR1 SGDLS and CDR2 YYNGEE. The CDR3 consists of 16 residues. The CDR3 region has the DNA TGTGCCAGCAGCGTAGGTCGGGGGGGTTCTGGAAACACCATATATTTT. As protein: CASSVGRGGSGNTIYF.

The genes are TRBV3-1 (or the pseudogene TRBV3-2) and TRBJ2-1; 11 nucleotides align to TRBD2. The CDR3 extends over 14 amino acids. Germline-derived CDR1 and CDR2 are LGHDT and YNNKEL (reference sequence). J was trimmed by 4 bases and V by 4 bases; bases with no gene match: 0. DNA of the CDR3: TGTGCCAGCAGCCTAGCGGGGGGGTACAATGAGCAGTTCTTC. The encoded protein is CASSLAGGYNEQFF.